Detailed here is one T cell receptor beta chain. PCR was performed a second time for roughly 7 to 12 cycles using a sample-barcoded 5' primer and a J-beta primer mix. Every cDNA was tagged by a template-switch adaptor with 12 random nucleotides. From the 5' RACE reads, TCRdb called clonotypes with MiXCR, one entry per CDR3 protein. The sample contains about 1.6 million distinct CDR3 sequences, roughly 30% of which appear only once. CDR3 size: 17 residues. V lost 7 bases, J lost 0 bases, and 19 bases lay in between. Germline V gene data show CDR1 as SGHTA and CDR2 as FQGNSA. Staff drew roughly 10 milliliters of peripheral blood from each donor. These data are taken from a study of blood T cells in healthy people across ages.

This receptor was taken from a young woman in good health. The specimen sequenced was blood. The rearrangement links TRBV7-2 to TRBJ2-1; the D is unclear. CDR3 sequence: CASTPFFTQSSYNEQFF. The CDR3 region has the DNA TGTGCCAGCACCCCATTCTTCACCCAGAGCTCCTACAATGAGCAGTTCTTC.